The clone carrying this TCR beta chain was recorded a few times. Enrolled through a virtual design, the participants were between 18 and 89 years of age and came from 24 US areas. Clinical histories supplied by participants themselves formed the basis of cohort assignment. The CDR3 runs to 17 residues. The germline gives CDR1 SGHRS, CDR2 YFSETQ. Losses at the gene ends were 4 bases for V and 3 bases for J; bases not matched to a gene: 9. This sample stems from a study of blood T cell repertoires in COVID-19. Methods used by the authors: Using reference gene primer amplification, nucleated cell counts were estimated. The table came from immunoSEQ multiplex PCR; TCRdb's copy has only in-frame clones and leaves some out. V and J calls and clone size are as listed in that table; D and trimming were resolved from the DNA. The sample includes 150,000 to 200,000 clones, approximately 88% of them seen just once.

This receptor was identified in a man between 65 and 79 years old who had been exposed to COVID-19. The sample taken for sequencing was PBMCs or T cells enriched from blood (not recorded which). This chain joins TRBV5-1 and TRBJ1-6; TRBD1 matches 8 bases. In nucleotides, the CDR3 is TGCGCCAGCAGCACGGACAGGGAGGTTTACTATAATTCACCCCTCCACTTT. Protein sequence: CASSTDREVYYNSPLHF.